One and the same sample provided the 22 T cell receptor beta chains below, sequenced in a study of shared clonotypes between healthy human individuals. Assay: immunoSEQ multiplex PCR; the TCRdb copy retains only in-frame clones and omits some. The sample lists 1 million to 1.2 million clones; around 77% were seen once. Sequenced: memory CD4+ T cells from PBMCs. Subset given: CD45RA-negative fraction. The receptors were sampled from a man aged 18 to 29 in good health. Some clones in this sample may be carry-over from other donors' samples.

The chain links TRBV7-2 to TRBJ2-5; D perhaps matches TRBD2 (6 bases). CDR3 length: 13 residues. Germline CDR1 is SGHTA and CDR2 is FQGNSA. Trimming removed 7 bases at V and 7 bases at J, with 16 bases between. The CDR3 region has the DNA TGTGCCAGCACCGCGGCCTCGGAGGGGACCCAGTACTTC. Protein: CASTAASEGTQYF.

CDR3 coding DNA: TGTGCCTGGAACAACGGACAGATAACCGGGGAGCTGTTTTTT. This translates into CAWNNGQITGELFF. The gene calls are TRBV30 and TRBJ2-2, with a possible D match to TRBD1 (6 bases). The V and J ends lost 4 bases and 5 bases respectively, with 14 bases between them. Germline V gene sequence: CDR1 GTSNPN, CDR2 SVGIG (reference sequence). There are 14 residues in the CDR3.

The V and J genes are TRBV2 and TRBJ2-7; 10 positions agree with TRBD1. CDR1 and CDR2 from the germline V gene are SNHLY and FYNNEI. This CDR3 spans 14 amino acids. Trimming at V came to 5 bases and at J to 3 bases, leaving 4 bases not matched to a gene. As DNA, the CDR3 is TGTGCCAGCAGTCGGGACAGGGGACACTACGAGCAGTACTTC. Translation: CASSRDRGHYEQYF.

This clone appeared once. The chain has TRBV7-3 and TRBJ2-3; D is unresolved. Trimming shortened V by 5 bases and J by 6 bases, and 12 bases separated the two germline ends. Germline lookup yields CDR1 SGHTA and CDR2 FQGTGA. The CDR3 is 13 residues long. The CDR3 loop is CASSLGARDTQYF. CDR3 in DNA: TGTGCCAGCAGCCTAGGAGCACGGGATACGCAGTATTTT. The whole variable domain, filled in from reference TRBV7-3 and TRBJ2-3, reads GAGVSQTPSNKVTEKGKYVELRCDPISGHTALYWYRQSLGQGPEFLIYFQGTGAADDSGLPNDRFFAVRPEGSVSTLKIQRTERGDSAVYLCASSLGARDTQYFGPGTRLTVL.

The chain uses TRBV30 and TRBJ1-2; TRBD1 matches at 7 bases. This CDR3 has 12 residues. Germline V CDR1 and CDR2: GTSNPN, SVGIG (reference sequence). V lost 8 bases, J lost 1 base, and 4 bases stayed unmatched. The CDR3 is CARDSRNYGYTF. CDR3 sequence (DNA): TGTGCCCGGGACAGTCGTAACTATGGCTACACCTTC.

The chain has TRBV7-2 and TRBJ1-2; 12 nucleotides agree with TRBD1. Germline values: CDR1 SGHTA, CDR2 FQGNSA. Trimming removed 4 bases from V and 3 bases from J; junction bases left unmatched: 6. This CDR3 has 16 residues. CDR3: CASSYTGTGGYYGYTF. For the CDR3, the DNA is TGTGCCAGCAGCTACACCGGGACAGGGGGCTACTATGGCTACACCTTC.

The V and J genes are TRBV5-4 and TRBJ2-3, with TRBD2 as a possible D gene (5 bases). Trimming cost V 4 bases and J 5 bases, with 17 bases left between them. CDR3 length: 15 residues. The V gene's germline CDR1 is SGHNT and CDR2 YYREEE (reference sequence). This CDR3 reads CASSTPGPAGDTQYF. The CDR3 DNA reads TGTGCCAGCAGCACTCCGGGTCCCGCGGGAGATACGCAGTATTTT.

This sequence joins TRBV10-1 and TRBJ2-1; possibly TRBD2 for D (5 bases). The CDR3 is made up of 14 amino acids. Germline V CDR1 and CDR2: WNHNN, SYGVQD (reference sequence). V gave up 0 bases and J gave up 9 bases, with 12 bases separating them. CDR3 DNA: TGCGCCAGCAGTGAGTCGCTAGCATCGGGTGAGCAGTTCTTC. Amino acid sequence: CASSESLASGEQFF.

The chain uses TRBV5-1 and TRBJ2-1; a weak D match, TRBD1 (5 bases). Between the trimmed V and J ends, which lost 2 bases and 4 bases, there was a span of 13 bases. CDR1 and CDR2 (germline): SGHRS, YFSETQ. The CDR3 spans 15 residues. This CDR3 is CASSLTGREYNEQFF. The CDR3 DNA reads as TGCGCCAGCAGCTTAACAGGCCGCGAATACAATGAGCAGTTCTTC.

The gene calls are TRBV27 and TRBJ2-5, with TRBD1 matching over 7 bases. The germline V gene has CDR1 MNHEY and CDR2 SMNVEV (reference sequence). Trimming removed 5 bases from V and 5 bases from J; junction bases left unmatched: 8. This CDR3 is 14 amino acids long. CDR3 protein: CASSPDRARETQYF. CDR3 nucleotide sequence: TGTGCCAGCAGTCCTGACAGGGCCAGGGAGACCCAGTACTTC.

This clone was seen only once. The chain is built from TRBV28 and TRBJ2-7; 8 positions match TRBD1. V gave up 6 bases and J gave up 7 bases; unmatched junction bases: 5. The CDR3 loop spans 12 amino acids. The V gene's germline CDR1 is MDHEN and CDR2 SYDVKM. CDR3 region: CASRQGVREQYF. The CDR3 DNA reads TGTGCCAGCAGACAGGGGGTTCGAGAGCAGTACTTC.

This rearrangement joins TRBV5-4 to TRBJ1-5, with 7 bases lining up with TRBD1. This CDR3 is 20 amino acids long. Trimming removed 3 bases from V and 6 bases from J; junction bases left unmatched: 24. Germline V gene lookup returns CDR1 SGHNT and CDR2 YYREEE (reference sequence). CDR3 loop: CASSSPSTGRTGVVGQPQHF. The CDR3, as DNA: TGTGCCAGCAGCTCACCATCTACCGGTAGAACAGGGGTTGTTGGTCAGCCCCAGCATTTT.

This clone was seen ten or more times. The chain uses TRBV11-2 and TRBJ1-2; 8 bases match TRBD1. Unmatched junction bases numbered 10, after V lost 2 bases and J lost 8 bases. CDR3 length: 15 amino acids. In germline, CDR1 is SGHAT, CDR2 FQNNGV. The CDR3 reads CASSLSWGQEGGYTF. CDR3 nucleotide sequence: TGTGCCAGCAGCTTAAGTTGGGGACAGGAGGGCGGCTACACCTTC.

This chain joins TRBV6-1 and TRBJ2-2, with D possibly being TRBD2 (6 bases). V lost 7 bases and J lost 6, with 18 bases in between. The CDR3 runs to 15 residues. CDR1 MNHNS and CDR2 SASEGT come from the germline V gene. The DNA of the CDR3 is TGTGCCAGCATATCAGGGTGGGGGGACCCCGGGGAGCTGTTTTTT. Amino acid sequence: CASISGWGDPGELFF.

The chain is built from TRBV5-1 and TRBJ1-2; a weak D match, TRBD1 (5 bases). CDR1 and CDR2 (germline): SGHRS, YFSETQ. Trimming cost V 0 bases and J 5 bases, with 14 bases left between them. The CDR3 length is 15 residues. The CDR3 protein is CASSLDVGSGYGYTF. The CDR3 nucleotides are TGCGCCAGCAGCTTGGATGTCGGTTCAGGGTATGGCTACACCTTC.

The V gene is TRBV28, the J gene TRBJ2-7; D is unclear. The CDR3 has 13 residues. Germline CDR1 is MDHEN and CDR2 is SYDVKM. V was cut by 6 bases and J by 1 base, with 10 bases left in between. In nucleotides, the CDR3 is TGTGCCAGCAGACAGCCCCTTTCCTACGAGCAGTACTTC. Amino acids: CASRQPLSYEQYF.

In its sample, this clone was seen once. The chain employs TRBV5-8 and TRBJ1-5, with unresolved D. This CDR3 has 13 residues. Looked up from germline, CDR1 is SGHTS and CDR2 is YDEGEE. Trimming removed 3 bases at V and 9 bases at J, with 13 bases between. The CDR3 nucleotides read TGTGCCAGCAGCTCGAGGGTGGGGAGGCCCCAGCATTTT. It yields the protein CASSSRVGRPQHF.

This clone ranks as medium-sized. The chain employs TRBV6-1 and TRBJ2-7; either TRBD1 or TRBD2 may supply D (5 bases each). Germline CDR1 MNHNS, CDR2 SASEGT. The CDR3 has 14 residues. Trimming pared 6 bases from V and 5 bases from J, leaving 17 bases between. DNA of the CDR3: TGTGCCAGCAGCCGGGGCCAAGGTACAAACGAGCAGTACTTC. Protein: CASSRGQGTNEQYF.

The gene calls are TRBV7-9 and TRBJ1-2, with TRBD1 matching over 8 bases. Germline V gives CDR1 SEHNR, CDR2 FQNEAQ (reference sequence). The CDR3 consists of 14 residues. Trimming at V came to 4 bases and at J to 8 bases, leaving 9 bases not matched to a gene. CDR3: CASSSETGVFGYTF. CDR3 nucleotides: TGTGCCAGCAGCTCAGAGACAGGGGTATTCGGCTACACCTTC. Filled out from reference TRBV7-9 and TRBJ1-2, the complete variable domain reads DTGVSQNPRHKITKRGQNVTFRCDPISEHNRLYWYRQTLGQGPEFLTYFQNEAQLEKSRLLSDRFSAERPKGSFSTLEIQRTEQGDSAMYLCASSSETGVFGYTFGSGTRLTVV.

The CDR3 nucleotides are TGTGCCAGCAGTGTCAGGACAATTTCCTACGAGCAGTACTTC. Translated, it gives CASSVRTISYEQYF. The chain combines TRBV2 with TRBJ2-7; a weak D match, TRBD1 (5 bases). CDR3 size: 14 residues. Germline V gives CDR1 SNHLY, CDR2 FYNNEI. V lost 4 bases and J lost 1, with 11 bases in between.

V usage is TRBV28 and J usage is TRBJ2-1; D is perhaps TRBD1 or TRBD2 (5 bases each). Germline CDR1 and CDR2: MDHEN and SYDVKM. The CDR3 consists of 16 residues. V lost 5 bases and J 0 bases, leaving 14 bases between the germline ends. In nucleotides, the CDR3 is TGTGCCAGCAGTGGCCTCGGGACGGCCTCCTACAATGAGCAGTTCTTC. Its protein product is CASSGLGTASYNEQFF.

This chain links TRBV18 with TRBJ2-7; D is uncertain. Germline loops: CDR1 KGHSH, CDR2 LQKENI. The CDR3 spans 14 residues. V lost 3 bases, J lost 1 base, and 10 bases lay in between. CDR3 sequence (DNA): TGTGCCAGCTCACCCAAAGTGGTTTCCTACGAGCAGTACTTC. As protein: CASSPKVVSYEQYF.